Listed here are 9 T cell receptor beta chains from one sample, sequenced in a study of CD8+CD57+ T cells in acquired aplastic anemia (dated by TCRdb to between 2017 and 2018). Flow cytometry had shown CD8+CD57+ cell expansion in the patients selected for sequencing. Sequencing relied on an Illumina HiSeq 2000. Genomic DNA was used as template for profiling of TCR beta VDJ combinations and CDR3 sequences. The public reads were reanalyzed by TCRdb: fastp trimming at Q25, MiXCR alignment, in-frame beta chains only. Entries are consolidated by CDR3 protein sequence, retaining the most common genes and DNA. In this sample the table shows 120,000 or so distinct CDR3 sequences, 45% to 60% of which occur a single time. In total, the top ten clones hold 25% to 35% of the sample. What was sequenced was sorted CD4+, CD8+, or CD8+CD57+ T cells (not recorded which) from PBMCs. The source of these receptors is a human donor with aplastic anemia.

This clonotype came up many times. V gene TRBV24-1 combines with J gene TRBJ2-7, with TRBD2 matching 10 bases. Looked up from germline, CDR1 is KGHDR and CDR2 is SFDVKD. CDR3 size: 13 residues. V was pared by 7 bases and J by 3 bases, with 2 bases of the junction left unmatched. The CDR3 sequence: CATRASGSYEQYF. The DNA of the CDR3 is TGTGCCACCAGAGCTAGCGGGAGCTACGAGCAGTACTTC.

This clonotype was observed at least ten times. The chain has TRBV29-1 and TRBJ2-7; D remains unclear. The CDR3 loop spans 10 amino acids. Trimming removed 4 bases from V and 5 bases from J, with 6 bases in between. Germline lookup yields CDR1 SQVTM and CDR2 ANQGSEA. The CDR3 bases are TGCAGCGTTGTGTCTGACGAGCAGTACTTC. It specifies CSVVSDEQYF.

The J gene is TRBJ2-3, the V gene TRBV11-1, with a possible D match to TRBD1 (6 bases). Germline V gene data show CDR1 as SGHAT and CDR2 as FQDESV (reference sequence). The CDR3 has 15 residues. The V end lost 0 bases, the J end lost 1 base, and 8 bases lay between the germline ends. The chain's CDR3 is CASSLAAGGTDTQYF. Written as DNA, the CDR3 is TGTGCCAGCAGCTTAGCGGCAGGGGGCACAGATACGCAGTATTTT.

V gene TRBV19 combines with J gene TRBJ2-2; TRBD1 is a possible D gene (6 bases). Between the trimmed V and J ends, which lost 6 bases and 2 bases, there was a span of 13 bases. This CDR3 has 15 amino acids. Germline V lookup: CDR1 LNHDA, CDR2 SQIVND (reference sequence). CDR3 region: CASRTGTPNTGELFF. Written as DNA, the CDR3 is TGTGCCAGTAGGACCGGGACACCTAACACCGGGGAGCTGTTTTTT.

This clonotype was found many times. The chain has TRBV6-1 and TRBJ1-2; unclear D gene. The CDR3 totals 14 residues. Germline V lookup: CDR1 MNHNS, CDR2 SASEGT. V dropped 5 bases and J dropped 2 bases, with 12 bases sitting between them. CDR3: CASSTPADNYGYTF. CDR3 DNA sequence: TGTGCCAGCAGTACCCCCGCAGACAACTATGGCTACACCTTC.

This clonotype was recorded a few times. V is TRBV5-8 and J is TRBJ2-1; D remains unclear. Trimming removed 1 base from V and 1 base from J, with 6 bases in between. The V gene's germline CDR1 is SGHTS and CDR2 YDEGEE. CDR3 length: 14 amino acids. CDR3 DNA sequence: TGTGCCAGCAGCTTGAGCGTTTCCTACAATGAGCAGTTCTTC. It encodes CASSLSVSYNEQFF.

V usage is TRBV20-1 and J usage is TRBJ2-7, with D unresolved. The CDR3 runs 13 residues. CDR1 is DFQATT, CDR2 SNEGSKA, per germline (reference sequence). V dropped 3 bases and J dropped 6 bases, with 15 bases sitting between them. Here the CDR3 DNA reads TGCAGTGCTAGTCACAGCGCCTCCGGCGAGCAGTACTTC. Translation: CSASHSASGEQYF.

This clonotype appeared once. J is TRBJ2-1 and V is TRBV7-6, with 13 nucleotides matching TRBD2. Per germline, CDR1 SGHVS and CDR2 FNYEAQ. The V segment lost 4 bases and the J segment 8 bases; nucleotides outside the gene matches: 5. This CDR3 spans 15 amino acids. CDR3 loop: CASSSLAGGHHEQFF. In nucleotides, the CDR3 is TGTGCCAGCAGCTCACTAGCGGGGGGGCATCATGAGCAGTTCTTC.

The chain joins TRBV4-3 to TRBJ1-4; 8 bases agree with TRBD1. Unmatched junction bases numbered 9, after V lost 4 bases and J lost 8 bases. This CDR3 has 15 residues. Germline CDR1 is LGHNA and CDR2 is YSLEER. The CDR3 loop is CASSRGSDRGEKLFF. The CDR3 region has the DNA TGCGCCAGCAGCCGAGGGAGTGACAGGGGAGAAAAACTGTTTTTT.